These 12 T cell receptor beta chains share one sample of origin, sequenced in a study of T cells in Graves' hyperthyroidism and ophthalmopathy. Amplification yielded TCR beta CDR3 regions, with RNA transcripts as the source. Initially, a first-round RT-PCR of the TCR CDR3 employed the HTBI primer set. TCRdb independently ran MiXCR on the multiplex PCR reads; one entry per CDR3 protein. The sample has approximately 400,000 distinct CDR3 sequences; approximately 15% are singletons. The sequenced sample consisted of blood. These receptors originate from a woman aged 18-30 years with Graves' hyperthyroidism.

This clonotype has at least ten counts. The J gene is TRBJ2-5, the V gene TRBV6-2 or TRBV6-3, with D unresolved. V was shortened by 7 bases and J by 7 bases, with 13 bases between the two germline ends. This CDR3 has 12 amino acids. CDR1 MNHEY and CDR2 SVGEGT come from the germline V gene. The CDR3 sequence is CASIDFSATQYF. The CDR3 region has the DNA TGTGCCAGCATAGACTTCTCGGCGACCCAGTACTTC.

Of note for this clonotype: A much larger clone sits a single nucleotide away, making a read error possible. This chain links TRBV7-9 with TRBJ2-7, with a possible D match to TRBD1 (6 bases). Germline V gives CDR1 SEHNR, CDR2 FQNEAQ (reference sequence). V was trimmed by 4 bases and J by 5 bases, leaving 9 bases between them. This CDR3 region has 12 residues. CDR3 amino acids: CASSSPGDEQYF. The CDR3 DNA follows: TGTGCCAGCAGCTCTCCAGGGGACGAGCAGTACTTC.

This clonotype was seen repeatedly, ten times or more. V usage is TRBV6-1 and J usage is TRBJ1-2; tentative D call: TRBD1 (5 bases). The V and J ends lost 6 bases and 1 base respectively, with 12 bases between them. This CDR3 region has 14 residues. Germline CDR1 and CDR2: MNHNS and SASEGT. The CDR3 DNA reads as TGTGCCAGCAGGAGAATAGACAGTAACTATGGCTACACCTTC. This encodes CASRRIDSNYGYTF.

This clonotype was detected many times. This rearrangement joins TRBV6-1 to TRBJ1-2, with 8 bases that match TRBD1. CDR1 and CDR2 from the germline V gene are MNHNS and SASEGT. This CDR3 is 13 amino acids long. J lost 8 bases, V lost 6 bases, and 8 bases had no gene match. This CDR3 reads CASRSDRAGGYTF. The CDR3 region has the DNA TGTGCCAGCAGATCGGACAGGGCTGGAGGCTACACCTTC.

This rearrangement joins TRBV4-1 to TRBJ2-2, with TRBD2 matching over 9 bases. V dropped 1 base and J dropped 6; count of bases not matched to a gene: 9. There are 17 residues in the CDR3. The V gene's germline CDR1 is MGHRA and CDR2 YSYEKL. The CDR3 sequence is CASSQVLAGFGPGELFF. Written as DNA, the CDR3 is TGCGCCAGCAGCCAAGTTCTAGCGGGATTTGGTCCCGGGGAGCTGTTTTTT.

This clonotype was recorded a few times. The gene calls are TRBV5-1 and TRBJ2-1, with 11 bases aligning to TRBD2. The J segment lost 0 bases and the V segment lost 4 bases, leaving 12 bases of the junction unmatched. CDR1 is SGHRS and CDR2 is YFSETQ in the germline V gene. The CDR3 consists of 19 residues. CDR3 nucleotide sequence: TGCGCCAGCAGCCTGGTAGGACTAGCGGGCTTAAGCTCCTACAATGAGCAGTTCTTC. This encodes CASSLVGLAGLSSYNEQFF.

The chain joins TRBV18 to TRBJ2-1, with 11 bases fitting TRBD2. The CDR3 extends over 16 amino acids. The V segment lost 0 bases and the J segment 4 bases; nucleotides outside the gene matches: 2. The germline CDR1 and CDR2 sequences are KGHSH and LQKENI. CDR3 region: CASSPPTSGSYNEQFF. The CDR3 DNA reads as TGTGCCAGCTCACCACCTACTAGCGGGAGTTACAATGAGCAGTTCTTC. The entire variable domain, with the rest obtained from reference TRBV18 and TRBJ2-1, is as follows: NAGVMQNPRHLVRRRGQEARLRCSPMKGHSHVYWYRQLPEEGLKFMVYLQKENIIDESGMPKERFSAEFPKEGPSILRIQQVVRGDSAAYFCASSPPTSGSYNEQFFGPGTRLTVL.

V is TRBV7-9 and J is TRBJ2-7; 7 bases align to TRBD2. Trimming took 3 bases from V and 3 from J; bases not matched to a gene: 2. This CDR3 is 13 amino acids long. In germline, CDR1 is SEHNR, CDR2 FQNEAQ (reference sequence). CDR3 sequence (DNA): TGTGCCAGCAGCTTTAGCGGGTTCTACGAGCAGTACTTC. Its translation: CASSFSGFYEQYF.

The rearrangement joins TRBV7-9 to TRBJ2-3; TRBD1 matches 11 bases. The trim removed 4 bases at V and 4 bases at J, leaving 4 bases unmatched. CDR1 and CDR2 (germline): SEHNR, FQNEAQ (reference sequence). The CDR3 is made up of 15 amino acids. This chain's CDR3 is CASSSGQGEPDTQYF. The CDR3 nucleotides read TGTGCCAGCAGCTCGGGACAGGGGGAACCAGATACGCAGTATTTT.

This clonotype occurred a few times. The chain links TRBV7-8 to TRBJ1-3, with D perhaps matching TRBD1 (6 bases). The V end lost 1 base, the J end lost 3 bases, and 7 bases lay between the germline ends. This CDR3 is built from 14 residues. The V gene's germline CDR1 is SGHVS and CDR2 FQNEAQ. DNA for the CDR3: TGTGCCAGCAGCTTAGTACAGGGTGGAAACACCATATATTTT. Translating it yields CASSLVQGGNTIYF. Full variable domain (missing parts from reference TRBV7-8 and TRBJ1-3): GAGVSQSPRYKVAKRGQDVALRCDPISGHVSLFWYQQALGQGPEFLTYFQNEAQLDKSGLPSDRFFAERPEGSVSTLKIQRTQQEDSAVYLCASSLVQGGNTIYFGEGSWLTVV.

The rearrangement links TRBV5-4 to TRBJ1-1, with a tentative D call TRBD1 (6 bases). The CDR3 has 15 amino acids. Germline CDR1 SGHNT, CDR2 YYREEE (reference sequence). V was cut by 3 bases and J by 4 bases, with 16 bases left in between. In DNA form, the CDR3 reads TGTGCCAGCAGCTCAAGGGACACGGCGGGCACTGAAGCTTTCTTT. It codes for CASSSRDTAGTEAFF.

This clonotype was found many times. The CDR3 spells CASSQEGSELGMNTEAFF. CDR3 sequence (DNA): TGTGCCAGCAGCCAAGAAGGATCCGAGCTTGGGATGAACACTGAAGCTTTCTTT. The V gene is TRBV4-2, the J gene TRBJ1-1; D gene unclear. The germline V gene encodes CDR1 LGHNA and CDR2 YNFKEQ. This CDR3 region has 18 residues. The V gene lost 0 bases and the J gene lost 0 bases, with 17 bases spanning the gap.